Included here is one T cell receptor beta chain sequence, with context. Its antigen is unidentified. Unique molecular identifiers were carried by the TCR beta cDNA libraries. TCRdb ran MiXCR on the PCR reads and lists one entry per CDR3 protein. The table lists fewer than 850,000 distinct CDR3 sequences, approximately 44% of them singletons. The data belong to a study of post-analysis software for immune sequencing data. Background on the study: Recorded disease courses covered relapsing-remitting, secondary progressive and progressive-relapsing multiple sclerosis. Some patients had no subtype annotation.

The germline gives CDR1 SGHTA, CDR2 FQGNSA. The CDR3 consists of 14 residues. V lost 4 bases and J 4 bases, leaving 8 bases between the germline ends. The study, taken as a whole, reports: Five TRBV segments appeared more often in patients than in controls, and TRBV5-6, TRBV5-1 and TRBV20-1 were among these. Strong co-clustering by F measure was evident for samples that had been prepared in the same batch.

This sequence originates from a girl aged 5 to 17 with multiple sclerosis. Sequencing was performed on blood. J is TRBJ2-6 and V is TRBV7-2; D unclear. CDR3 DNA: TGTGCCAGCAGCTACAATCCGGGGGCCAACGTCCTGACTTTC. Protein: CASSYNPGANVLTF.